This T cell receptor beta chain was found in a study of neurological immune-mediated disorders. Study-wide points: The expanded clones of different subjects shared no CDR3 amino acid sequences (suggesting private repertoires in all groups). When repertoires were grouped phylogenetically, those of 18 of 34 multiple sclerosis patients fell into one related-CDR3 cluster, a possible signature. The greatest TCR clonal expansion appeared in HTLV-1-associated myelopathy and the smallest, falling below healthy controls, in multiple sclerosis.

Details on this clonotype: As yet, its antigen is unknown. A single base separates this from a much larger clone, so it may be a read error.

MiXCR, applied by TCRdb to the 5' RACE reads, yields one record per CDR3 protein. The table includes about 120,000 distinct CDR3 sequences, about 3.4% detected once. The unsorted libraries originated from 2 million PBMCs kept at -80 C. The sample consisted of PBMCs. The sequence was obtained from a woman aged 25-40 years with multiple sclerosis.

The CDR3 sequence is CAISEYGTPDTEAFF. The CDR3 DNA sequence: TGTGCCATCAGTGAGTACGGGACTCCAGACACTGAAGCTTTCTTT. This sequence joins TRBV10-3 and TRBJ1-1, with a tentative D call TRBD1 (5 bases). From germline, CDR1 is ENHRY and CDR2 SYGVKD. The CDR3 sequence is 15 residues long. Trimming took off 1 base at V and 3 bases at J, with 12 bases between the two ends.